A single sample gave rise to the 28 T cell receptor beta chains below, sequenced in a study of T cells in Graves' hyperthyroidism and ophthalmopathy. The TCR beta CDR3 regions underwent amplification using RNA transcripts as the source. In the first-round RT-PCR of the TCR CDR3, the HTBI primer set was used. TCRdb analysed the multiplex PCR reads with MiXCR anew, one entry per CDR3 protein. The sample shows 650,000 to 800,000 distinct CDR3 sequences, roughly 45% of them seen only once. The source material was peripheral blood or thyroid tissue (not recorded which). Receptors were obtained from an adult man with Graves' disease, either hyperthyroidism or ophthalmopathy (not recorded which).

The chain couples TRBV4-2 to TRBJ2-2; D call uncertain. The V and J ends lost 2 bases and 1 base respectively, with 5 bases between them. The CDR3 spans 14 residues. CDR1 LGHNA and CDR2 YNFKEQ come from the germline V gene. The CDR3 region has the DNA TGTGCCAGCAGCCAAAACCAGAACACCGGGGAGCTGTTTTTT. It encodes CASSQNQNTGELFF.

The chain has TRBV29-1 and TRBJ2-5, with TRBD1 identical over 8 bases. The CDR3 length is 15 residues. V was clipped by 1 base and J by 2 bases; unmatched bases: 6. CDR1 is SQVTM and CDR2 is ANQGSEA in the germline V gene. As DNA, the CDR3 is TGCAGCGTTGAAGGGGGACAGGCGCAGCAAGAGACCCAGTACTTC. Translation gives CSVEGGQAQQETQYF.

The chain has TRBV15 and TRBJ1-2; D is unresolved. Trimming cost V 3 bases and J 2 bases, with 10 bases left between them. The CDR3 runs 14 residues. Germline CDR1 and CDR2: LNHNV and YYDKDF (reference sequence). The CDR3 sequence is CATSSRAGNYGYTF. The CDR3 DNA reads TGTGCCACCAGCAGCCGCGCGGGAAACTATGGCTACACCTTC.

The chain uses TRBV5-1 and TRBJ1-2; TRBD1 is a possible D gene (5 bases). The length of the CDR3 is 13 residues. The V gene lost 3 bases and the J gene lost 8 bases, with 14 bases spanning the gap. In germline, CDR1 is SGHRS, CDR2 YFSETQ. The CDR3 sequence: CASSSLGGEGYTF. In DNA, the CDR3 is TGCGCCAGCAGCTCTCTTGGGGGGGAAGGCTACACCTTC.

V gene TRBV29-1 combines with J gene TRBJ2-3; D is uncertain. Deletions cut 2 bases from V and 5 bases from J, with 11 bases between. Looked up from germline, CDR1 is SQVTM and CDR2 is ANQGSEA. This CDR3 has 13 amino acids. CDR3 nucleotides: TGCAGCGTTGAATTAGGGATAGGAGATACGCAGTATTTT. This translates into CSVELGIGDTQYF.

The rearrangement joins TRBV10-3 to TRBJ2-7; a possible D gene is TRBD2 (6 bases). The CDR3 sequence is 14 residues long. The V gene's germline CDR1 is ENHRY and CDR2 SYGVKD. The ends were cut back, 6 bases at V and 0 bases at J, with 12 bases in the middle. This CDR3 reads CAISLRGGSYEQYF. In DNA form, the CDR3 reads TGTGCCATCAGCCTACGGGGAGGCTCCTACGAGCAGTACTTC.

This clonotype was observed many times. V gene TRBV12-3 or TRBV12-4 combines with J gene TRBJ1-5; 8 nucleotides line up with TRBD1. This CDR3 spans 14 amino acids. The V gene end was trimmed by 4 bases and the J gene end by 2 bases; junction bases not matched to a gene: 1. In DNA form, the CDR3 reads TGTGCCAGCAGTTGGACAGGGCGCAATCAGCCCCAGCATTTT. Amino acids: CASSWTGRNQPQHF.

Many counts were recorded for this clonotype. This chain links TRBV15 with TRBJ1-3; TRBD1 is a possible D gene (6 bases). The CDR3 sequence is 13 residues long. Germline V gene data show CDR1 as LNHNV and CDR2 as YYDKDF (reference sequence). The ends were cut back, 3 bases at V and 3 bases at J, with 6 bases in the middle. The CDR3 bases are TGTGCCACCAGCAGGGACAGTGGAAACACCATATATTTT. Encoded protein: CATSRDSGNTIYF.

CDR3 coding DNA: TGTGCCAGCAGCCAAGATGGGACAGGGCAGGCGGGAGCCTACGAGCAGTACTTC. Protein: CASSQDGTGQAGAYEQYF. The rearrangement links TRBV14 to TRBJ2-7; 9 nucleotides align to TRBD1. Germline trimming cut 0 bases from V and 2 bases from J; bases unmatched to any gene: 11. Germline V CDR1 and CDR2: SGHDN, FVKESK. The CDR3 is 18 residues long.

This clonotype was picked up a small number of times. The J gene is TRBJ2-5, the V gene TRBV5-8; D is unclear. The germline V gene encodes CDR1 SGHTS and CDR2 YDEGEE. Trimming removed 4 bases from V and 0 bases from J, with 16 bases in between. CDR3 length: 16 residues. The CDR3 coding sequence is TGTGCCAGCAGCCAGACGGGCAGAACGTACCAAGAGACCCAGTACTTC. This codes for CASSQTGRTYQETQYF.

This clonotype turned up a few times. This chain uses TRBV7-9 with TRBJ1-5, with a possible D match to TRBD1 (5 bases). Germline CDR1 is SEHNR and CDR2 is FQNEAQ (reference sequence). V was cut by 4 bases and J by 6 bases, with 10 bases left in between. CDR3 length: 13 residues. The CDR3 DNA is TGTGCCAGCAGCTCAGGGTACACTCAGCCCCAGCATTTT. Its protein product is CASSSGYTQPQHF.

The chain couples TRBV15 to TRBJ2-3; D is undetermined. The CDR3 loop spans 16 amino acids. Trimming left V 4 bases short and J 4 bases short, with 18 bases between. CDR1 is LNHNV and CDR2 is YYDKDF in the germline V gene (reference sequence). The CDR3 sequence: CATSKDRVLGPDTQYF. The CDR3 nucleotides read TGTGCCACCAGCAAAGATCGCGTATTGGGTCCAGATACGCAGTATTTT.

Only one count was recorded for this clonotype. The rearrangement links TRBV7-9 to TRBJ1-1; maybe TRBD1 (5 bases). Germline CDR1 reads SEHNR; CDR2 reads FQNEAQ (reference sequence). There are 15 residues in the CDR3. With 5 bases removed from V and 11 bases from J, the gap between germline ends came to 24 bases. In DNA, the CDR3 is TGTGCCAGCAGCGTAACGTCGGGACGTCAAAGTGGGGCTTTCTTT. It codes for CASSVTSGRQSGAFF.

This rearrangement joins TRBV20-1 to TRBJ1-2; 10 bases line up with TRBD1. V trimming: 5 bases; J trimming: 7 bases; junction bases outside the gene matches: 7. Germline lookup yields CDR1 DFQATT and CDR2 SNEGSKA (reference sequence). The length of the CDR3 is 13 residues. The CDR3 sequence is CSALGQGFLGYTF. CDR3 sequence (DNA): TGCAGTGCTCTGGGACAGGGGTTTCTTGGCTACACCTTC.

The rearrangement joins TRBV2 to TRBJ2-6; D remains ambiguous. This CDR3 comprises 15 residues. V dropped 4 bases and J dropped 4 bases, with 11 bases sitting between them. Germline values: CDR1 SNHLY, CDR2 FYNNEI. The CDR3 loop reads CASSASRAGANVLTF. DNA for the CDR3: TGTGCCAGCAGTGCTAGTAGGGCCGGGGCCAACGTCCTGACTTTC.

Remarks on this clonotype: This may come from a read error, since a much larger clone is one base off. CDR3 in DNA: TGTGCCATCAGTGTTAAGGGTGCTGAAGCTTTCTTT. Translated, it gives CAISVKGAEAFF. This chain links TRBV10-3 with TRBJ1-1; D gene uncertain. The CDR3 extends over 12 amino acids. Germline lookup yields CDR1 ENHRY and CDR2 SYGVKD. Trimming removed 4 bases from V and 6 bases from J, with 9 bases in between.

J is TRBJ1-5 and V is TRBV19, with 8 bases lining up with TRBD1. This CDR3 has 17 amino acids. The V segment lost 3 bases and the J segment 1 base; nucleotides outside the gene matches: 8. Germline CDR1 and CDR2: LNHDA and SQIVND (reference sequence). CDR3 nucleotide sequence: TGTGCCAGTAGTATGTTGGACAGGGAAAAGAGCAATCAGCCCCAGCATTTT. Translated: CASSMLDREKSNQPQHF.

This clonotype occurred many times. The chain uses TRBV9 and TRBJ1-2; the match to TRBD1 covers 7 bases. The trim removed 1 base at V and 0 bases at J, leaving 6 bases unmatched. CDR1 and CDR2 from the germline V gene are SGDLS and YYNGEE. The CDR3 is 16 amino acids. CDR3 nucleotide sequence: TGTGCCAGCAGCGTATTCGACAGGGAAGCTAACTATGGCTACACCTTC. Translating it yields CASSVFDREANYGYTF.

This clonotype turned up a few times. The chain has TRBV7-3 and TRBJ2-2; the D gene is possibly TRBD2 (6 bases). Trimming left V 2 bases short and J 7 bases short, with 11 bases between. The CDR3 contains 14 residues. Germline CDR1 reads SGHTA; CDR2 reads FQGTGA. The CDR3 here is CASSLWGDGGELFF. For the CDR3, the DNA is TGTGCCAGCAGCTTATGGGGGGATGGCGGGGAGCTGTTTTTT.

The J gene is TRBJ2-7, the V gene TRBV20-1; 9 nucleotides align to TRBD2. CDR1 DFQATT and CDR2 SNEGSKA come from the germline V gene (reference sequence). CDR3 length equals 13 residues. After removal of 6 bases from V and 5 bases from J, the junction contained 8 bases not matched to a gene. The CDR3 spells CSAALAGRHEQYF. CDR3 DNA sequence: TGCAGTGCGGCGCTAGCGGGACGGCACGAGCAGTACTTC.

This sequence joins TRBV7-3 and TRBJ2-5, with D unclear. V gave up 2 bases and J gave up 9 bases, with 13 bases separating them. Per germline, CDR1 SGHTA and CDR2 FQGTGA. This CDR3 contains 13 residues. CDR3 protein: CASSLGWDQPQYF. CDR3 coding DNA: TGTGCCAGCAGCTTAGGGTGGGATCAGCCCCAGTACTTC. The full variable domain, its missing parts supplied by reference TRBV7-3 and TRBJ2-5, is GAGVSQTPSNKVTEKGKYVELRCDPISGHTALYWYRQSLGQGPEFLIYFQGTGAADDSGLPNDRFFAVRPEGSVSTLKIQRTERGDSAVYLCASSLGWDQPQYFGPGTRLLVL.

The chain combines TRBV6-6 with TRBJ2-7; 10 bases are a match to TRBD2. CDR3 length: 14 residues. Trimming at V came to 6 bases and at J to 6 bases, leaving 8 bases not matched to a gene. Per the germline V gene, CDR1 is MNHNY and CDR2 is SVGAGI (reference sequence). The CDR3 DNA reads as TGTGCCAGCAGCTCCGGGACTAGCGTCGGCGAGCAGTACTTC. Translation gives CASSSGTSVGEQYF.

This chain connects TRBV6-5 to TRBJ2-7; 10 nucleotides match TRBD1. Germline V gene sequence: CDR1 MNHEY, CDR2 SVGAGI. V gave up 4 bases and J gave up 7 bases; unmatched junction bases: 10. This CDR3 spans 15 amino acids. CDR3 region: CASSFRDRGTDEQYF. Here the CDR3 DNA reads TGTGCCAGCAGTTTCCGGGACAGGGGCACGGATGAGCAGTACTTC.

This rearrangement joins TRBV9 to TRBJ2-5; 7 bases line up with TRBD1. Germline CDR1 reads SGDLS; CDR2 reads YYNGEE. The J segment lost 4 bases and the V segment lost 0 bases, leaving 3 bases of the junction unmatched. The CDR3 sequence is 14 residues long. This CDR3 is CASSVEGARETQYF. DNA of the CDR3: TGTGCCAGCAGCGTAGAGGGGGCGCGAGAGACCCAGTACTTC.

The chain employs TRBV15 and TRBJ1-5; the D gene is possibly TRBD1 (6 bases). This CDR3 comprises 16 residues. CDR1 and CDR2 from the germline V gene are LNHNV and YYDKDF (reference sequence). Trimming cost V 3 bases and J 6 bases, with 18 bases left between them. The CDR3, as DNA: TGTGCCACCAGCAGTGTTGCAACGGACAGACTTCAGCCCCAGCATTTT. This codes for CATSSVATDRLQPQHF.

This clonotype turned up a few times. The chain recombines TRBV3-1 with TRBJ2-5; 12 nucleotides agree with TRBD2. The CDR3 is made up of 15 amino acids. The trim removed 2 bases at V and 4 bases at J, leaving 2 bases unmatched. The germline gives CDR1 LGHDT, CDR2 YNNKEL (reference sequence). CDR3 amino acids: CASSQLTSGGETQYF. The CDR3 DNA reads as TGTGCCAGCAGCCAACTGACTAGCGGGGGAGAGACCCAGTACTTC.

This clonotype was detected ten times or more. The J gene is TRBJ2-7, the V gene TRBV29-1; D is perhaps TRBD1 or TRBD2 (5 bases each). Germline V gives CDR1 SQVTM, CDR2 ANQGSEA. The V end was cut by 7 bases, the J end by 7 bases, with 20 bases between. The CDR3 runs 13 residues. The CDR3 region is CSATRDPLAEQYF. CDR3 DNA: TGCAGCGCGACCCGGGACCCCTTGGCGGAGCAGTACTTC.

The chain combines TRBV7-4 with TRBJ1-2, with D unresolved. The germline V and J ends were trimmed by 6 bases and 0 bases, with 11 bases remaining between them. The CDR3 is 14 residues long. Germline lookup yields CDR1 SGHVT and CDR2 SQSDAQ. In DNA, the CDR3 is TGTGCCAGCAGTCCCTGGATAGCTAACTATGGCTACACCTTC. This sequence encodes CASSPWIANYGYTF.